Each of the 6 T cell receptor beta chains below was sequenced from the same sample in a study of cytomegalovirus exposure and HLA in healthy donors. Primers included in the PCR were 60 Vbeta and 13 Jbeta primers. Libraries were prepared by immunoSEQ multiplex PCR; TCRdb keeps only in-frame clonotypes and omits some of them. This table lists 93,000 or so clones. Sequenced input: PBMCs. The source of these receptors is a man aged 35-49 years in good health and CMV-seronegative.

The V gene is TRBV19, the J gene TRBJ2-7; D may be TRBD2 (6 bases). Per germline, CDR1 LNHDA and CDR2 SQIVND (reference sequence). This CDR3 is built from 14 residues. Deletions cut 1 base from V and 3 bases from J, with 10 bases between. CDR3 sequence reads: CASSIGTGSYEQYF. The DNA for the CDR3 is TGTGCCAGTAGTATAGGGACCGGGAGCTACGAGCAGTACTTC.

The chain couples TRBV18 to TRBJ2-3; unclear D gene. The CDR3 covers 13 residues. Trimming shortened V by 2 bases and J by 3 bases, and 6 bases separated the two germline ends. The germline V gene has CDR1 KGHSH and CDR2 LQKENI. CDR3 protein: CASSPITTDTQYF. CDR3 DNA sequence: TGTGCCAGCTCACCAATCACAACAGATACGCAGTATTTT.

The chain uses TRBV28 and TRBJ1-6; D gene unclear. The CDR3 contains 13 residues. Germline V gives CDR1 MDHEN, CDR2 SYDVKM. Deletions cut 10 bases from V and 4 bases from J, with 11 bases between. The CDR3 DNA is TGTGCCAACAAAGCGTCGTATAATTCACCCCTCCACTTT. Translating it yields CANKASYNSPLHF.

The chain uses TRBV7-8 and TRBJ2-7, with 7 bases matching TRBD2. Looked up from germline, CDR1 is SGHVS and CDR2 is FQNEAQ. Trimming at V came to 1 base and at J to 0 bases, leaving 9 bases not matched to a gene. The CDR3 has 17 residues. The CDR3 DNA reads TGTGCCAGCAGCTTAGTGTTCGGGAGGACAAGCTCCTACGAGCAGTACTTC. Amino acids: CASSLVFGRTSSYEQYF.

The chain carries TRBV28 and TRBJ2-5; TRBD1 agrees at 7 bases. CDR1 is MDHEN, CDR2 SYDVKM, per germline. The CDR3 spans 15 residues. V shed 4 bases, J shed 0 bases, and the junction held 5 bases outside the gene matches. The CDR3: CASSSRQGHQETQYF. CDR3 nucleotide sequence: TGTGCCAGCAGTTCTCGACAGGGCCACCAAGAGACCCAGTACTTC.

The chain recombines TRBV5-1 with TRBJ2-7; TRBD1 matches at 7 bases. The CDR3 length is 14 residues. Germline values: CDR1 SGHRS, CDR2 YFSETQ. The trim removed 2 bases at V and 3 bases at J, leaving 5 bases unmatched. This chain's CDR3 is CASSLRQGYYEQYF. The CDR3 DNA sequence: TGCGCCAGCAGCTTAAGACAGGGATACTACGAGCAGTACTTC. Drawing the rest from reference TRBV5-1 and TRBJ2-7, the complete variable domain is KAGVTQTPRYLIKTRGQQVTLSCSPISGHRSVSWYQQTPGQGLQFLFEYFSETQRNKGNFPGRFSGRQFSNSRSEMNVSTLELGDSALYLCASSLRQGYYEQYFGPGTRLTVT.